Below, 10 T cell receptor beta chains from the same sample are listed, as sequenced in a study of T cell responses to AZD1222 COVID-19 vaccine. Here immunoSEQ multiplex PCR was the method, and the copy in TCRdb shows in-frame clones only, minus some. The table has about 160,000 clones, 75% to 95% seen once. The material was peripheral blood, obtained 28 days after the second AZD1222 dose. Receptors originate from an adult who received the AZD1222 COVID-19 vaccine.

This clone was detected a few times. At the DNA level, this CDR3 is encoded by other sequences in the same sample as well. The chain combines TRBV10-1 with TRBJ1-2; the D gene is possibly TRBD1 (5 bases). Germline V gene data show CDR1 as WNHNN and CDR2 as SYGVQD (reference sequence). Trimming stripped 2 bases from V and 3 bases from J, with 7 bases between. The CDR3 covers 13 residues. The CDR3 nucleotides read TGCGCCAGCAGTGAGCGCAGGGACTATGGCTACACCTTC. This codes for CASSERRDYGYTF.

This sequence joins TRBV4-1 and TRBJ2-1; 14 positions agree with TRBD2. CDR1 and CDR2 (germline): MGHRA, YSYEKL. V was clipped by 3 bases and J by 8 bases; unmatched bases: 12. The CDR3 is 18 amino acids. The chain's CDR3 is CASSQTGTSGSVIYEQFF. CDR3 bases: TGCGCCAGCAGCCAGACCGGGACTAGCGGGAGTGTTATCTATGAGCAGTTCTTC.

This sequence joins TRBV11-2 and TRBJ2-1; D may correspond to TRBD1 or TRBD2 (5 bases each). V was clipped by 3 bases and J by 3 bases, with 12 bases between them. The CDR3 is made up of 15 amino acids. The germline CDR1 and CDR2 sequences are SGHAT and FQNNGV. The CDR3 spells CASSLGVIIYNEQFF. The CDR3 coding sequence is TGTGCCAGCAGCTTGGGGGTCATTATCTACAATGAGCAGTTCTTC.

The chain links TRBV7-9 to TRBJ1-2, with a weak D call TRBD1 (6 bases). Looked up from germline, CDR1 is SEHNR and CDR2 is FQNEAQ (reference sequence). The length of the CDR3 is 13 residues. V was shortened by 0 bases and J by 6 bases, with 8 bases between the two germline ends. The CDR3 loop is CASSLAGADGYTF. DNA of the CDR3: TGTGCCAGCAGCTTAGCGGGGGCCGATGGCTACACCTTC.

This clone appeared once. The V gene is TRBV7-2, the J gene TRBJ2-7, with D perhaps being TRBD1 or TRBD2 (5 bases each). V gave up 0 bases and J gave up 3 bases, with 6 bases separating them. Germline values: CDR1 SGHTA, CDR2 FQGNSA. The CDR3 totals 13 residues. CDR3 coding DNA: TGTGCCAGCAGCTTAGCGAGGGGCTACGAGCAGTACTTC. Translating it yields CASSLARGYEQYF.

The chain links TRBV20-1 to TRBJ2-1; 10 bases map to TRBD2. The CDR3 runs 15 residues. The trim removed 5 bases at V and 4 bases at J, leaving 8 bases unmatched. CDR1 is DFQATT, CDR2 SNEGSKA, per germline (reference sequence). CDR3 bases: TGCAGTGCTTGTGCGACTAGCGGGCTTTACAATGAGCAGTTCTTC. Its translation is CSACATSGLYNEQFF.

The chain links TRBV4-1 to TRBJ2-2; D gene unclear. With 0 bases removed from V and 5 bases from J, the gap between germline ends came to 10 bases. The CDR3 totals 15 residues. CDR1 and CDR2 (germline): MGHRA, YSYEKL. CDR3 DNA sequence: TGCGCCAGCAGCCAAGATTTTTGGCTAACCGGGGAGCTGTTTTTT. It translates to CASSQDFWLTGELFF.

The rearrangement uses TRBV12-3 or TRBV12-4 and TRBJ2-1; no clear D. The CDR3 runs to 13 residues. Trimming removed 5 bases at V and 2 bases at J, with 7 bases between. The CDR3 sequence is CASSATPYNEQFF. The CDR3 DNA reads TGTGCCAGCAGTGCGACCCCCTACAATGAGCAGTTCTTC.

This clone was seen a single time. The chain joins TRBV6-5 to TRBJ1-4, with D possibly TRBD1 on 6 matching bases. Germline-derived CDR1 and CDR2 are MNHEY and SVGAGI. CDR3 length: 15 amino acids. Trimming cost V 5 bases and J 5 bases, with 15 bases left between them. As DNA, the CDR3 is TGTGCCAGCAGTCTTTACGGGGGCGCAAATGAAAAACTGTTTTTT. It translates to CASSLYGGANEKLFF.

V and J are TRBV6-1 and TRBJ2-7, with 8 bases fitting TRBD2. CDR3 size: 17 residues. CDR1 is MNHNS and CDR2 is SASEGT in the germline V gene. V shed 6 bases, J shed 2 bases, and the junction held 15 bases outside the gene matches. DNA of the CDR3: TGTGCCAGCAGGGAATTGGGGCTAGCGGGCCTAACCTACGAGCAGTACTTC. Encoded protein: CASRELGLAGLTYEQYF.